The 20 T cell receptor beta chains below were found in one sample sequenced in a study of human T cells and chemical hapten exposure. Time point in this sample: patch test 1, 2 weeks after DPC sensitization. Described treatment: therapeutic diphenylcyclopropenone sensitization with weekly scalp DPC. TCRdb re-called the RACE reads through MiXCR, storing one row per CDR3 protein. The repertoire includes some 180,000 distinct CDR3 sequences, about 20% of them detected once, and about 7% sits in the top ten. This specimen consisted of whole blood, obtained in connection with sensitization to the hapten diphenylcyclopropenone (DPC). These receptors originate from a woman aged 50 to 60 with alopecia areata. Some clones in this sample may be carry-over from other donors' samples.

Here the CDR3 reads CASSDPLAASTDTQYF. In DNA, the CDR3 is TGCGCCAGCAGTGACCCACTAGCGGCTAGCACAGATACGCAGTATTTT. The rearrangement joins TRBV10-1 to TRBJ2-3; 8 positions match TRBD2. This CDR3 is built from 16 residues. CDR1 is WNHNN and CDR2 is SYGVQD in the germline V gene (reference sequence). Trimming cost V 3 bases and J 0 bases; bases outside gene matches: 5.

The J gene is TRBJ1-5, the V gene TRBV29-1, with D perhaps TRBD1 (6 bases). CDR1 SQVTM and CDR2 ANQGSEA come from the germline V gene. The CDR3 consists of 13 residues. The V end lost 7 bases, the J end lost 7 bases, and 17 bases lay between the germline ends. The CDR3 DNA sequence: TGCAGCGCCGCGCGGGGGCAGGGACAGCCCCAGCATTTT. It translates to CSAARGQGQPQHF.

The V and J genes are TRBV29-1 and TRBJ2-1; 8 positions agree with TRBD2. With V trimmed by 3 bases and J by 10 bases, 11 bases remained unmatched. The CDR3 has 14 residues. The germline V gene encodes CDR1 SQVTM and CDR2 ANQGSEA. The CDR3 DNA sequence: TGCAGCGTTGATTCCAGCGGGAGTGCTCGGGAGCAGTTCTTC. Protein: CSVDSSGSAREQFF.

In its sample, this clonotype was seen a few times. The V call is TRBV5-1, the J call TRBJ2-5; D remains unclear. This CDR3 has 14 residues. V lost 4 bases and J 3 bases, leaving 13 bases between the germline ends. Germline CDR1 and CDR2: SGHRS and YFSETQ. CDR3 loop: CASSVTGSEETQYF. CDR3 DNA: TGCGCCAGCAGCGTTACCGGGTCGGAAGAGACCCAGTACTTC.

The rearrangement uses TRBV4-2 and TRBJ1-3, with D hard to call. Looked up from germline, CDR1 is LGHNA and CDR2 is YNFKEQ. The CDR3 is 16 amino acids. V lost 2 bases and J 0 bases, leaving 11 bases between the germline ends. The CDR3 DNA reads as TGTGCCAGCAGCCAACGGACCGGTAGCTCTGGAAACACCATATATTTT. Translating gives CASSQRTGSSGNTIYF.

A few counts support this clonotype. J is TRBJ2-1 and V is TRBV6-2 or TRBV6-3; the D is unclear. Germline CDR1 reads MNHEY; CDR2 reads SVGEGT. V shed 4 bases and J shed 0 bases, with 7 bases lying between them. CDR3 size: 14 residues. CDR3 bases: TGTGCCAGCAGTTTATCAAGCTCCTACAATGAGCAGTTCTTC. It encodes CASSLSSSYNEQFF.

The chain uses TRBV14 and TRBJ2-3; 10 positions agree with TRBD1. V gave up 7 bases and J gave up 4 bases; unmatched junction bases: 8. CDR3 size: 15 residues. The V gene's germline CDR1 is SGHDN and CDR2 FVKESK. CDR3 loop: CASTKTGGEADTQYF. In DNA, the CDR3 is TGTGCCAGCACGAAGACAGGGGGCGAAGCAGATACGCAGTATTTT.

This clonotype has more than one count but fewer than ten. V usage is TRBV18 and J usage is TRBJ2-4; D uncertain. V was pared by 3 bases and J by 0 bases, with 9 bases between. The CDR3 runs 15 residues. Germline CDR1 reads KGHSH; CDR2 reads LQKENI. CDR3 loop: CASSPGSLAKNIQYF. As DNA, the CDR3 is TGTGCCAGCTCACCGGGCTCCCTAGCCAAAAACATTCAGTACTTC.

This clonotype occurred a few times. CDR3 residues: CASSPRTGNTGELFF. CDR3 DNA sequence: TGTGCCAGCAGCCCGAGAACAGGGAACACCGGGGAGCTGTTTTTT. The chain has TRBV7-3 and TRBJ2-2, with a weak D call TRBD1 (5 bases). Trimming shortened V by 5 bases and J by 1 base, and 11 bases separated the two germline ends. The CDR3 covers 15 residues. In germline, CDR1 is SGHTA, CDR2 FQGTGA.

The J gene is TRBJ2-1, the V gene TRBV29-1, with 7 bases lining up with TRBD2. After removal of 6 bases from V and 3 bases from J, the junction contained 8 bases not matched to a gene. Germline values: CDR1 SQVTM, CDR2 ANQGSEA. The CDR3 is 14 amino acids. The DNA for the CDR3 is TGCAGCGTCCGGGGAGGGCAGTTCTACAATGAGCAGTTCTTC. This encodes CSVRGGQFYNEQFF.

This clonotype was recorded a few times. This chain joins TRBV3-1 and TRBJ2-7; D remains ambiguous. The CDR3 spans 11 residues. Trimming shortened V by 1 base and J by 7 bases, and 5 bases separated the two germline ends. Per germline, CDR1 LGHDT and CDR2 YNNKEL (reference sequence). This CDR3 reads CASSQVGEQYF. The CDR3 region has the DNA TGTGCCAGCAGCCAAGTCGGGGAGCAGTACTTC.

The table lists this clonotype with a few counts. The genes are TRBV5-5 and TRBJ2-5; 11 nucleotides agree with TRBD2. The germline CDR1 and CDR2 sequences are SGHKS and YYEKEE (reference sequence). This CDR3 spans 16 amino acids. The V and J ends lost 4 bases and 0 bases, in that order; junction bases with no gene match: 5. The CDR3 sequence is CASSMRLAGNQETQYF. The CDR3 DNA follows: TGTGCCAGCAGCATGAGACTAGCGGGAAACCAAGAGACCCAGTACTTC.

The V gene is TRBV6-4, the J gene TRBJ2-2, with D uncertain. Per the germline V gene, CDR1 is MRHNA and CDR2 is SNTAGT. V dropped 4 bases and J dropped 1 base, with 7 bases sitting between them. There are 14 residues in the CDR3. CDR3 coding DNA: TGTGCCAGCAGTGTGGAAAAGAACACCGGGGAGCTGTTTTTT. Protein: CASSVEKNTGELFF.

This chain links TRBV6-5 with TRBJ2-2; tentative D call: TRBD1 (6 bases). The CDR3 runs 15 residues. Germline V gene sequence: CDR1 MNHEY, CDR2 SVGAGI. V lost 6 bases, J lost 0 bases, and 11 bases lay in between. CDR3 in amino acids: CASSLRDTNTGELFF. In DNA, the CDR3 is TGTGCCAGCAGCCTCAGGGACACGAACACCGGGGAGCTGTTTTTT.

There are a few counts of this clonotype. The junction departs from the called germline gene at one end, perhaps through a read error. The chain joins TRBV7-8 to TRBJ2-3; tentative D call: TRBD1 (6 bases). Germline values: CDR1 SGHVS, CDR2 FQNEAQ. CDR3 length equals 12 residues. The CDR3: CASSLATRDINF. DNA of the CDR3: TGTGCCAGCAGCTTAGCCACCCGGGACATCAATTTT.

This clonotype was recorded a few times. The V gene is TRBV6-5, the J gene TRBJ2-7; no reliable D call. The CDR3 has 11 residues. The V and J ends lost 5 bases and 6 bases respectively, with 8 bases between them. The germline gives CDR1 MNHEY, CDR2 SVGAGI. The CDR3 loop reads CASSRDVEQYF. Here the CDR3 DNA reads TGTGCCAGCAGTCGAGACGTCGAGCAGTACTTC.

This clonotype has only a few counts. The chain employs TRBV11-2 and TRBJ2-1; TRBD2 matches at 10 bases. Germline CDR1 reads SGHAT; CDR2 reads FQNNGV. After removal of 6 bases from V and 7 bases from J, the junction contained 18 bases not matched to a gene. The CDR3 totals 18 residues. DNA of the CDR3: TGTGCCAGCAGACAGGGCCTTCTGAGGACTAGCGGCGATAATGAGCAGTTCTTC. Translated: CASRQGLLRTSGDNEQFF. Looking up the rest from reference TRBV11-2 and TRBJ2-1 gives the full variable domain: EAGVAQSPRYKIIEKRQSVAFWCNPISGHATLYWYQQILGQGPKLLIQFQNNGVVDDSQLPKDRFSAERLKGVDSTLKIQPAKLEDSAVYLCASRQGLLRTSGDNEQFFGPGTRLTVL.

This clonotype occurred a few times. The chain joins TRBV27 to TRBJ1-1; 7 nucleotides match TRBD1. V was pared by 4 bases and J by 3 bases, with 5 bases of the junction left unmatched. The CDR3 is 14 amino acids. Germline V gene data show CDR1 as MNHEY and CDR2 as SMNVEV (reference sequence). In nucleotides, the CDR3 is TGTGCCAGCAGTTCCGGGACAGAAGACACTGAAGCTTTCTTT. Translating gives CASSSGTEDTEAFF.

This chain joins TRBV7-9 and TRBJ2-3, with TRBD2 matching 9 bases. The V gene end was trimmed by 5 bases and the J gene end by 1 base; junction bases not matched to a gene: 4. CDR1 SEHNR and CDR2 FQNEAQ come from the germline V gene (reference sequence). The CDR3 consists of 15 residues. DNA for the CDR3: TGTGCCAGCAGCCCAAGACTAGCGGGCACAGATACGCAGTATTTT. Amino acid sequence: CASSPRLAGTDTQYF.

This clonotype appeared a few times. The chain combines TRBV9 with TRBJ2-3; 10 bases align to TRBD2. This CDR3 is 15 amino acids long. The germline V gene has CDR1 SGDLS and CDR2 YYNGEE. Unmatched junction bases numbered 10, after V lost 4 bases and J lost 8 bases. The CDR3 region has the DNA TGTGCCAGCAGCTCGCAGCGGGAGGGCCGTGCTACGCAGTATTTT. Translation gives CASSSQREGRATQYF. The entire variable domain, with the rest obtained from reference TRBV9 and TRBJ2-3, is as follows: DSGVTQTPKHLITATGQRVTLRCSPRSGDLSVYWYQQSLDQGLQFLIQYYNGEERAKGNILERFSAQQFPDLHSELNLSSLELGDSALYFCASSSQREGRATQYFGPGTRLTVL.